The entry that follows covers one T cell receptor beta chain sequence. Its antigen remains unidentified. The CDR3 loop spans 13 amino acids. The germline V gene encodes CDR1 MNHEY and CDR2 SMNVEV (reference sequence). V dropped 8 bases and J dropped 4; count of bases not matched to a gene: 4. These data are taken from a study of cytomegalovirus exposure and HLA in healthy donors. Study findings and constraints: Earlier findings revealed that most TCR beta V segments proved productive either about 87% or about 30% of the time. It was about 150 TCR beta chains that were listed as cytomegalovirus-associated. V- and J-gene trimming of TCR beta was linked (in a later analysis) to a missense DCLRE1C variant.

PCR primers comprised 60 Vbeta and 13 Jbeta primers. TCRdb's table, derived via immunoSEQ multiplex PCR, lists solely in-frame clones and lacks some. The sample contains some 110,000 clones, 70% to 80% of which appear only once. The sequence was collected from a man aged 45 to 65 in good health and CMV-seropositive. This chain joins TRBV27 and TRBJ2-5; 10 positions agree with TRBD2. Sequenced: PBMCs. Written as DNA, the CDR3 is TGTGCCAGCGGAAGACTAGCGGGAGAGACCCAGTACTTC. Amino acid sequence: CASGRLAGETQYF.